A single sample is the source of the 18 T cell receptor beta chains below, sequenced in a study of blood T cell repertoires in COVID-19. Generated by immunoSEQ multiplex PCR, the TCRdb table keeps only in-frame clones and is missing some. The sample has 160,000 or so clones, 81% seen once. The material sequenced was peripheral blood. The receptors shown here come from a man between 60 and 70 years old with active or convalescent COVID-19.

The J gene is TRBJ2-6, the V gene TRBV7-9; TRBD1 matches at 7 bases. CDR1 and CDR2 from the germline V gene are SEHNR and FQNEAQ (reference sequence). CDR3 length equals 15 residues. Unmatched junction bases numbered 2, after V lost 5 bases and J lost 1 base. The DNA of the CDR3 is TGTGCCAGCAGCACGACAGGGTCTGGGGCCAACGTCCTGACTTTC. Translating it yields CASSTTGSGANVLTF.

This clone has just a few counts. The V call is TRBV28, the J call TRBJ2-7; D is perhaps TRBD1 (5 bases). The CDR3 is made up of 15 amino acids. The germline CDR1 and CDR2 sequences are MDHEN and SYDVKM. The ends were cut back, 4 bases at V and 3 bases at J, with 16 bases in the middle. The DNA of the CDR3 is TGTGCCAGCAGTTCCAGGGTCTATATAAACTACGAGCAGTACTTC. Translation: CASSSRVYINYEQYF.

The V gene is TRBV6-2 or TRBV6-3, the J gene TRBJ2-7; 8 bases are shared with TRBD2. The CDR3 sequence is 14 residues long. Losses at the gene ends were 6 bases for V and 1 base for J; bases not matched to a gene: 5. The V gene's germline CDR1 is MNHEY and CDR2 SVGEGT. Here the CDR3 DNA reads TGTGCCAGCAGCCTACGGGGGGGATCCTACGAGCAGTACTTC. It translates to CASSLRGGSYEQYF.

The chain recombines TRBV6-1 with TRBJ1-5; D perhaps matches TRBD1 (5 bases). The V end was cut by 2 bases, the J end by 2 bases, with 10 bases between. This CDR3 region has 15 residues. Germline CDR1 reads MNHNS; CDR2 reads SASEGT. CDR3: CASSEYPQGNQPQHF. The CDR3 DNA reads TGTGCCAGCAGTGAATACCCACAGGGCAATCAGCCCCAGCATTTT.

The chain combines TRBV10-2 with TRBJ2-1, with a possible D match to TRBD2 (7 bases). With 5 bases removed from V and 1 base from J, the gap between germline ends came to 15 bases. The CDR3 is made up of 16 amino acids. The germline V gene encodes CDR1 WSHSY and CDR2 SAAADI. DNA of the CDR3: TGCGCCAGCAGTAGGTCGGGGGGCGCGTCCTACAATGAGCAGTTCTTC. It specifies CASSRSGGASYNEQFF.

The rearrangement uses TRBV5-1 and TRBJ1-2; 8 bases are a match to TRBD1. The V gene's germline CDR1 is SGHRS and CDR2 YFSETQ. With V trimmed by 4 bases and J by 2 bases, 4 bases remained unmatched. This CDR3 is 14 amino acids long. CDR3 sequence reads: CASSAGQVNYGYTF. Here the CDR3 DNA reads TGCGCCAGCAGCGCGGGACAGGTAAACTATGGCTACACCTTC. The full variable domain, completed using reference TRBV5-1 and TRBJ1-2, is KAGVTQTPRYLIKTRGQQVTLSCSPISGHRSVSWYQQTPGQGLQFLFEYFSETQRNKGNFPGRFSGRQFSNSRSEMNVSTLELGDSALYLCASSAGQVNYGYTFGSGTRLTVV.

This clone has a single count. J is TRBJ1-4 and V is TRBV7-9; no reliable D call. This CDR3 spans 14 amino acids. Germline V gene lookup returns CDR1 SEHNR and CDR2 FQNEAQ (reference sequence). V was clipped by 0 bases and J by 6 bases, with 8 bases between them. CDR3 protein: CASSLARSDEKLFF. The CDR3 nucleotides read TGTGCCAGCAGCTTAGCGAGGTCAGATGAAAAACTGTTTTTT.

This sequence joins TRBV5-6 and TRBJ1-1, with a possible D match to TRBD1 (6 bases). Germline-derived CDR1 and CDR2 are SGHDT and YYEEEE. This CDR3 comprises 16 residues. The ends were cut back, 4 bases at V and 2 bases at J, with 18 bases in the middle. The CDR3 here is CASSTDKGQSNTEAFF. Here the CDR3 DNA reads TGTGCCAGCAGCACGGATAAAGGACAGTCAAACACTGAAGCTTTCTTT.

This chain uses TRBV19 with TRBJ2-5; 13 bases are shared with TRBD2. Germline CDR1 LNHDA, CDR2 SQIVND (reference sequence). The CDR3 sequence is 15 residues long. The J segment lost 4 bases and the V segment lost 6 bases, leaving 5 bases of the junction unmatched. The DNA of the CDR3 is TGTGCCAGTAGCGGACTAGCGGGAGAGACAGAGACCCAGTACTTC. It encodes CASSGLAGETETQYF.

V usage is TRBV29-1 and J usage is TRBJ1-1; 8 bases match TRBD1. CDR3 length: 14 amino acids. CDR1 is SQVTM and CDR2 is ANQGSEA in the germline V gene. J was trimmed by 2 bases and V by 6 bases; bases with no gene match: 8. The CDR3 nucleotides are TGCAGCGTAAAGACAGGGGCCTTCAACACTGAAGCTTTCTTT. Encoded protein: CSVKTGAFNTEAFF.

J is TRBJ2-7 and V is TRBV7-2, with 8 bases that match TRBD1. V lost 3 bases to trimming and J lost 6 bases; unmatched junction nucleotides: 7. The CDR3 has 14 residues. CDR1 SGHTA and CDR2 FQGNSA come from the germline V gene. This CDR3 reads CASSLMGQALEQYF. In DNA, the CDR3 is TGTGCCAGCAGCTTGATGGGACAGGCCCTCGAGCAGTACTTC.

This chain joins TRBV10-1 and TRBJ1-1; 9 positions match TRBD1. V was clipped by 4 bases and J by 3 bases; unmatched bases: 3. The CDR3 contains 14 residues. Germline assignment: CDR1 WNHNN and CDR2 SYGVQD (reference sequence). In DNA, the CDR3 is TGCGCCAGCAGTGGGGGACAGGGACACACTGAAGCTTTCTTT. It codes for CASSGGQGHTEAFF.

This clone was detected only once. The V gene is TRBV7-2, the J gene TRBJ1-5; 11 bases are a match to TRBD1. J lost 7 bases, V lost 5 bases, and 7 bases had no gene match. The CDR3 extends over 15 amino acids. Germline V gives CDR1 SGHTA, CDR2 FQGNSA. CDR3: CASSPGQGVLQPQHF. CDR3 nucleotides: TGTGCCAGCAGCCCGGGACAGGGGGTTTTGCAGCCCCAGCATTTT.

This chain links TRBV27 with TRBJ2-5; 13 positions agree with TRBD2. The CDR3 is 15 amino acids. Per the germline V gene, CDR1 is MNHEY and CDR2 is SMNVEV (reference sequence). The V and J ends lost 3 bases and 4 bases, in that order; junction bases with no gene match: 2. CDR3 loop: CASSFGLAGVETQYF. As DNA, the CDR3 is TGTGCCAGCAGTTTCGGACTAGCGGGAGTAGAGACCCAGTACTTC.

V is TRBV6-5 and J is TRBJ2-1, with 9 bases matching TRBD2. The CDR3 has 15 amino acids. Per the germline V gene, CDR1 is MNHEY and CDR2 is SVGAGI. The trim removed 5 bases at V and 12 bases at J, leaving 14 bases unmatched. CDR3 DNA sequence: TGTGCCAGCAGTAATCCGGGACTAGCCGCCAACGGGCAGTTCTTC. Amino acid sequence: CASSNPGLAANGQFF.

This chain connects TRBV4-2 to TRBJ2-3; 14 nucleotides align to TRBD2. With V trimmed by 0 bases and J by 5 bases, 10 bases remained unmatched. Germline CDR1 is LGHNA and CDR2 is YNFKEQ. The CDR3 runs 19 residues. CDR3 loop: CASSQDSGTSGSLVDTQYF. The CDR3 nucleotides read TGTGCCAGCAGCCAAGATTCTGGGACTAGCGGGAGTTTGGTAGATACGCAGTATTTT.

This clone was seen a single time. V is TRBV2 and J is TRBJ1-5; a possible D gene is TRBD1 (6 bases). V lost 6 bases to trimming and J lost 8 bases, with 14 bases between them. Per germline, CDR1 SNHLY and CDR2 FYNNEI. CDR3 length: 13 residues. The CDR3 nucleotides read TGTGCCAGCAGGGGTACAGGGTCGGAGCCCCAGCATTTT. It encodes CASRGTGSEPQHF.

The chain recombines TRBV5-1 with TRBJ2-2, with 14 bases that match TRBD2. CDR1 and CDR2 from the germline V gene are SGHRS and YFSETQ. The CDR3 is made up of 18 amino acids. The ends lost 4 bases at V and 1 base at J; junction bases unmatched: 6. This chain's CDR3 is CASSPAGTSGGNTGELFF. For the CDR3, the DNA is TGCGCCAGCAGCCCCGCCGGGACTAGCGGGGGGAACACCGGGGAGCTGTTTTTT.